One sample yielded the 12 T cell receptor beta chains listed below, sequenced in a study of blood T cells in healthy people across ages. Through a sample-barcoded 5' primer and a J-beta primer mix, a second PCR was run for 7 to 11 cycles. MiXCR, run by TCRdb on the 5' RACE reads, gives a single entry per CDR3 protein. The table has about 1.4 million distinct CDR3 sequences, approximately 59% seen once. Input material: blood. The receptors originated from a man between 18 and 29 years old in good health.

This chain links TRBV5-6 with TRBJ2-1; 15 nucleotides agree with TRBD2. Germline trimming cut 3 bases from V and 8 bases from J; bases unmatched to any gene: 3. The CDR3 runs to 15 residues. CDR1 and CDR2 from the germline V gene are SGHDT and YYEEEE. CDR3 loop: CASSWGLAGGDEQFF. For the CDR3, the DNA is TGTGCCAGCAGCTGGGGACTAGCGGGGGGAGATGAGCAGTTCTTC.

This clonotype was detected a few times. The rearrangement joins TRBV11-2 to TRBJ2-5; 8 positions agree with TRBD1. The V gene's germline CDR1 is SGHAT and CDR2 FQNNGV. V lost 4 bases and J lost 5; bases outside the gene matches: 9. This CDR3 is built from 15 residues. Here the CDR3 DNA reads TGTGCCAGCAGCTCGAATTCAGGGGGCTTGGAGACCCAGTACTTC. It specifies CASSSNSGGLETQYF.

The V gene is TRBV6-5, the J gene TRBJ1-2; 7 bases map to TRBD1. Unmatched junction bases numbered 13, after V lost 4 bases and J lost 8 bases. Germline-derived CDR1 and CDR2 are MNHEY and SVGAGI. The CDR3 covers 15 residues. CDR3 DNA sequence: TGTGCCAGCAGTTCACCGGACAGGTGGGGTAGAGGCTACACCTTC. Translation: CASSSPDRWGRGYTF.

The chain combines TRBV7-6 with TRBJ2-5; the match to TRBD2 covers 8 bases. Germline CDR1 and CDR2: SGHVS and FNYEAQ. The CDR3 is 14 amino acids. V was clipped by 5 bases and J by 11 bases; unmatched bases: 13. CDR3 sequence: CASSEAGAMGEQYF. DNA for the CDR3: TGTGCCAGCAGCGAAGCGGGGGCTATGGGGGAGCAGTACTTC.

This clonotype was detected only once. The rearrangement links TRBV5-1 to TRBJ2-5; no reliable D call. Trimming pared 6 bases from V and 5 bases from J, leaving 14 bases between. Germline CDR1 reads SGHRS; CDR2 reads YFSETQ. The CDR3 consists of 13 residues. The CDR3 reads CASKLGFLETQYF. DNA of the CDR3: TGCGCCAGCAAATTAGGGTTTTTGGAGACCCAGTACTTC.

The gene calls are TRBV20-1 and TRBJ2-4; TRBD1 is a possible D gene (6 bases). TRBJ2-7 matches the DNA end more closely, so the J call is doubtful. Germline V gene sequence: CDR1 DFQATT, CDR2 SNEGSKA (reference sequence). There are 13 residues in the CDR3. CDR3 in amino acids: CSARDNRENEQYF. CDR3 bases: TGCAGTGCTAGAGATAACAGGGAAAACGAGCAGTACTTC.

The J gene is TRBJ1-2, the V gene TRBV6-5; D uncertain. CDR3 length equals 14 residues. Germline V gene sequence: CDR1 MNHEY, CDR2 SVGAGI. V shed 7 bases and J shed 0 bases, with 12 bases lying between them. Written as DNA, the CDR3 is TGTGCCAGCAAGAAGATAGGAGCTAACTATGGCTACACCTTC. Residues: CASKKIGANYGYTF.

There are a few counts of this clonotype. This chain's CDR3 is CASSGGQHYEQYF. The CDR3 nucleotides read TGCGCCAGCAGCGGCGGACAGCACTACGAGCAGTACTTC. This chain connects TRBV4-3 to TRBJ2-7, with D maybe TRBD1 (6 bases). CDR3 length: 13 amino acids. Looked up from germline, CDR1 is LGHNA and CDR2 is YSLEER. V was shortened by 5 bases and J by 3 bases, with 11 bases between the two germline ends.

CDR3 loop: CASSYGRDRVLYGYTF. In nucleotides, the CDR3 is TGTGCCAGCAGCTATGGGAGGGACAGGGTACTCTATGGCTACACCTTC. The chain couples TRBV7-8 to TRBJ1-2; TRBD1 matches at 9 bases. Germline CDR1 SGHVS, CDR2 FQNEAQ. The V and J ends lost 4 bases and 4 bases, in that order; junction bases with no gene match: 10. This CDR3 comprises 16 residues.

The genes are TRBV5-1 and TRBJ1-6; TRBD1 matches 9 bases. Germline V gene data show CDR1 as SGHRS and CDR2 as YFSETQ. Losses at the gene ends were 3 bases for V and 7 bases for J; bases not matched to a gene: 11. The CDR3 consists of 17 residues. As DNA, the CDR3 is TGCGCCAGCAGCTCGTATACCGGGACAGGGACGAATTCACCCCTCCACTTT. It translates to CASSSYTGTGTNSPLHF.

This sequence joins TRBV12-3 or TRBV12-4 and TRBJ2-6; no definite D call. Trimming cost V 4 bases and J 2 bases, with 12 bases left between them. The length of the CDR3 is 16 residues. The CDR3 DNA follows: TGTGCCAGCAGTTCCGTATTTAGGACTGGGGCCAACGTCCTGACTTTC. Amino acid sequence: CASSSVFRTGANVLTF.

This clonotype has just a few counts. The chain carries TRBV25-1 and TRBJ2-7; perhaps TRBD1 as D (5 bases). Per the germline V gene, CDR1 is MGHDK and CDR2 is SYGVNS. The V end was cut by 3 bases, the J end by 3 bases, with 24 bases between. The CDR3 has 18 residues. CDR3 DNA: TGTGCCAGCAGTGACTTTCCCATTAAGGGGCAGCACGTCTACGAGCAGTACTTC. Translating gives CASSDFPIKGQHVYEQYF.